One sample yielded the 17 T cell receptor beta chains listed below, sequenced in a study of shared clonotypes between healthy human individuals (dated by TCRdb to 2018 to 2020). The library was produced with the immunoSEQ multiplex PCR assay. TCRdb carries this immuneACCESS record with in-frame sequences only. Its versions omit some clonotypes, under half of them owing to an unresolved V gene in the studies checked, with the rest unexplained. The sample table lists approximately 590,000 clones, over 95% of them with a count of one. The top ten clones comprise about 0.11% of the sample. For the CD8 naive samples, CD45RO-negative cells were positively selected for CCR7, yielding a CD45RA+CCR7+ population from which TemRA cells were excluded. The source material was naive CD8+ T cells sorted from blood. The sample's cell subset or site label, in plain terms: CD45RA+CCR7+. These receptors were collected from a woman in her 30s in good health.

The chain employs TRBV6-1 and TRBJ2-7; D tentatively reads TRBD1 or TRBD2 (5 bases each). Trimming stripped 7 bases from V and 3 bases from J, with 13 bases between. The CDR3 is 13 residues long. CDR1 MNHNS and CDR2 SASEGT come from the germline V gene. This CDR3 reads CASTGDPDYEQYF. The CDR3 coding sequence is TGTGCCAGCACCGGGGACCCAGACTACGAGCAGTACTTC.

Written as DNA, the CDR3 is TGTGCCAGTAATAAATCCGCTCTTTGGATGTACGAGCAGTACTTC. It specifies CASNKSALWMYEQYF. This chain uses TRBV19 with TRBJ2-7, with D hard to call. Germline V CDR1 and CDR2: LNHDA, SQIVND (reference sequence). Trimming removed 7 bases from V and 4 bases from J, with 20 bases in between. The CDR3 length is 15 residues.

V and J are TRBV15 and TRBJ2-5; TRBD1 agrees at 10 bases. Per the germline V gene, CDR1 is LNHNV and CDR2 is YYDKDF (reference sequence). The length of the CDR3 is 14 residues. The V and J ends lost 3 bases and 5 bases, in that order; junction bases with no gene match: 3. In nucleotides, the CDR3 is TGTGCCACCAGCAGCAGGACAGGGGGGGAGACCCAGTACTTC. Translating gives CATSSRTGGETQYF.

This chain joins TRBV9 and TRBJ2-7, with D perhaps TRBD1 or TRBD2 (5 bases each). CDR1 and CDR2 from the germline V gene are SGDLS and YYNGEE. The V end was cut by 4 bases, the J end by 0 bases, with 11 bases between. There are 14 residues in the CDR3. The CDR3 protein is CASSPGRSSYEQYF. As DNA, the CDR3 is TGTGCCAGCAGCCCGGGACGGAGCTCCTACGAGCAGTACTTC.

The sample holds one count of this clone. The CDR3 DNA is TGTGCCAGCAGCGTAGATGGATACGGAAACACCATATATTTT. Protein: CASSVDGYGNTIYF. V usage is TRBV9 and J usage is TRBJ1-3; D unresolved. Trimming pared 0 bases from V and 4 bases from J, leaving 8 bases between. Per the germline V gene, CDR1 is SGDLS and CDR2 is YYNGEE. This CDR3 has 14 residues. Using reference TRBV9 and TRBJ1-3 for the parts outside the CDR3, the full variable domain is DSGVTQTPKHLITATGQRVTLRCSPRSGDLSVYWYQQSLDQGLQFLIQYYNGEERAKGNILERFSAQQFPDLHSELNLSSLELGDSALYFCASSVDGYGNTIYFGEGSWLTVV.

The genes are TRBV7-9 and TRBJ2-1, with D tentatively TRBD2 (6 bases). This CDR3 is built from 16 residues. The V and J ends lost 2 bases and 8 bases respectively, with 19 bases between them. In germline, CDR1 is SEHNR, CDR2 FQNEAQ (reference sequence). The CDR3 DNA sequence: TGTGCCAGCAGCTTAATGGGACTCAAAGGTGGAGATGAGCAGTTCTTC. This codes for CASSLMGLKGGDEQFF.

The chain recombines TRBV29-1 with TRBJ2-1; 10 nucleotides match TRBD1. The germline CDR1 and CDR2 sequences are SQVTM and ANQGSEA. Losses at the gene ends were 2 bases for V and 4 bases for J; bases not matched to a gene: 5. The CDR3 consists of 15 residues. As DNA, the CDR3 is TGCAGCGTTGAAACCGGGACAGGGGCTTACAATGAGCAGTTCTTC. Encoded protein: CSVETGTGAYNEQFF.

This rearrangement joins TRBV27 to TRBJ2-1; weak D call: TRBD2 (5 bases). The CDR3 spans 15 residues. With 0 bases removed from V and 5 bases from J, the gap between germline ends came to 11 bases. CDR1 MNHEY and CDR2 SMNVEV come from the germline V gene (reference sequence). Written as DNA, the CDR3 is TGTGCCAGCAGTTTATCTCCGGGAACCAACAATGAGCAGTTCTTC. As protein: CASSLSPGTNNEQFF.

The rearrangement joins TRBV7-9 to TRBJ1-2; TRBD1 matches 9 bases. The V and J ends lost 5 bases and 7 bases, in that order; junction bases with no gene match: 14. This CDR3 region has 16 residues. Germline CDR1 and CDR2: SEHNR and FQNEAQ (reference sequence). The chain's CDR3 is CASSLIGQGTSLGYTF. The CDR3 nucleotides are TGTGCCAGCAGCCTCATCGGACAGGGGACTTCCCTTGGCTACACCTTC. Filled out from reference TRBV7-9 and TRBJ1-2, the complete variable domain reads DTGVSQNPRHKITKRGQNVTFRCDPISEHNRLYWYRQTLGQGPEFLTYFQNEAQLEKSRLLSDRFSAERPKGSFSTLEIQRTEQGDSAMYLCASSLIGQGTSLGYTFGSGTRLTVV.

The V gene is TRBV15, the J gene TRBJ2-7; D remains ambiguous. The CDR3 spans 14 residues. Trimming cost V 1 base and J 3 bases, with 10 bases left between them. Germline V gene sequence: CDR1 LNHNV, CDR2 YYDKDF (reference sequence). CDR3 sequence reads: CATSRVASSYEQYF. CDR3 DNA sequence: TGTGCCACCAGCAGAGTTGCTTCTAGCTACGAGCAGTACTTC.

This chain connects TRBV28 to TRBJ2-7; 7 bases fit TRBD2. V lost 4 bases and J lost 2; bases outside the gene matches: 8. The CDR3 runs to 15 residues. Germline CDR1 MDHEN, CDR2 SYDVKM. CDR3 in amino acids: CASSSPSGATYEQYF. The CDR3 DNA reads as TGTGCCAGCAGTTCCCCGAGCGGGGCAACCTACGAGCAGTACTTC.

J is TRBJ2-5 and V is TRBV28; D gene uncertain. Judging by the DNA end, TRBJ2-7 fits better; the J call may be wrong. Germline loops: CDR1 MDHEN, CDR2 SYDVKM. This CDR3 contains 17 residues. The CDR3 loop is CASSSMMTVTTAYEQYF. The CDR3 bases are TGTGCCAGCAGTTCTATGATGACCGTTACGACGGCCTACGAGCAGTACTTC.

J is TRBJ2-7 and V is TRBV4-2, with 7 positions matching TRBD2. V was clipped by 3 bases and J by 0 bases; unmatched bases: 5. Germline V lookup: CDR1 LGHNA, CDR2 YNFKEQ. The CDR3 sequence is 15 residues long. The CDR3 is CASSHGLADSYEQYF. CDR3 nucleotides: TGTGCCAGCAGCCACGGGCTAGCGGACTCCTACGAGCAGTACTTC.

This clone has just one count. The V gene is TRBV5-4, the J gene TRBJ2-1, with 9 bases lining up with TRBD1. J was trimmed by 8 bases and V by 3 bases; bases with no gene match: 12. In germline, CDR1 is SGHNT, CDR2 YYREEE (reference sequence). The CDR3 covers 16 residues. CDR3 residues: CASSSSTLTGGDEQFF. CDR3 bases: TGTGCCAGCAGCTCATCCACCCTGACAGGGGGAGATGAGCAGTTCTTC. Combining the CDR3 with reference TRBV5-4 and TRBJ2-1 gives the whole variable domain ETGVTQSPTHLIKTRGQQVTLRCSSQSGHNTVSWYQQALGQGPQFIFQYYREEENGRGNFPPRFSGLQFPNYSSELNVNALELDDSALYLCASSSSTLTGGDEQFFGPGTRLTVL.

The V and J genes are TRBV19 and TRBJ2-5; D is unresolved. The end of the DNA aligns better with TRBJ2-7, so the J call may be wrong. CDR1 and CDR2 (germline): LNHDA, SQIVND (reference sequence). This CDR3 region has 15 residues. The CDR3 DNA reads TGTGCCAGTAGTACCGAGACTGGCCTCAGTTACGAGCAGTACTTC. Translation: CASSTETGLSYEQYF.

Notes on this clone: A junction boundary mismatches the germline segment, possibly from a read error. The V and J genes are TRBV30 and TRBJ2-7, with TRBD2 identical over 9 bases. CDR1 is GTSNPN, CDR2 SVGIG, per germline (reference sequence). This CDR3 region has 14 residues. CDR3 amino acids: CAWTPSSGLAGGSF. Here the CDR3 DNA reads TGTGCCTGGACCCCTTCGTCGGGACTAGCAGGCGGAAGCTTC.

The chain recombines TRBV10-3 with TRBJ2-7, with TRBD2 identical over 13 bases. V was pared by 6 bases and J by 2 bases, with 10 bases of the junction left unmatched. This CDR3 contains 17 residues. Germline V CDR1 and CDR2: ENHRY, SYGVKD. The DNA of the CDR3 is TGTGCCATCAGGAGGGAGGATGGGACTAGCGGGACCTACGAGCAGTACTTC. Translating it yields CAIRREDGTSGTYEQYF.